A single sample is the source of the 27 T cell receptor beta chains below, sequenced in a study of early T cells in non-severe SARS-CoV-2 infection. MiXCR, run by TCRdb on the 5' RACE reads, gives a single entry per CDR3 protein. This sample has nearly 95,000 distinct CDR3 sequences, with around a sixth found just once. The sample in question was whole blood, obtained at baseline. The receptor set was obtained from an adult who was a healthcare worker with PCR-confirmed SARS-CoV-2 infection or an uninfected control (not recorded which).

This clonotype showed up many times. The chain employs TRBV20-1 and TRBJ1-1; D is possibly TRBD1 (5 bases). CDR3 length equals 14 residues. Trimming took 3 bases from V and 3 from J, leaving 14 bases between them. Looked up from germline, CDR1 is DFQATT and CDR2 is SNEGSKA (reference sequence). In nucleotides, the CDR3 is TGCAGTGCTAGTGGACATAGGGATTACACTGAAGCTTTCTTT. Protein: CSASGHRDYTEAFF.

The V gene is TRBV28, the J gene TRBJ2-3; 7 bases match TRBD1. Losses at the gene ends were 6 bases for V and 6 bases for J; bases not matched to a gene: 3. The CDR3 consists of 12 residues. CDR1 MDHEN and CDR2 SYDVKM come from the germline V gene. The DNA of the CDR3 is TGTGCCAGCAGAAGGGGGCGGGATACGCAGTATTTT. It yields the protein CASRRGRDTQYF.

The chain uses TRBV7-2 and TRBJ2-7; a weak D match, TRBD1 (6 bases). This CDR3 is built from 14 residues. V was shortened by 3 bases and J by 6 bases, with 15 bases between the two germline ends. Germline V gene sequence: CDR1 SGHTA, CDR2 FQGNSA. The CDR3 coding sequence is TGTGCCAGCAGCTTGGGTTCCCTCAGGGGCGAGCAGTACTTC. Its protein is CASSLGSLRGEQYF.

The chain combines TRBV7-9 with TRBJ2-7, with 8 bases that match TRBD2. Germline CDR1 reads SEHNR; CDR2 reads FQNEAQ (reference sequence). There are 13 residues in the CDR3. J was trimmed by 2 bases and V by 6 bases; bases with no gene match: 3. The CDR3 DNA follows: TGTGCCAGCAGTACTAGCGGCCCCTACGAGCAGTACTTC. This translates into CASSTSGPYEQYF.

The chain uses TRBV9 and TRBJ2-7; weak D call: TRBD1 (7 bases). This CDR3 comprises 13 residues. Germline V lookup: CDR1 SGDLS, CDR2 YYNGEE. V lost 4 bases and J lost 9, with 17 bases in between. The CDR3 bases are TGTGCCAGCAGCCCGGGGGACAGAGGGTGGCAGTACTTC. The encoded protein is CASSPGDRGWQYF. Based on the CDR3 plus reference TRBV9 and TRBJ2-7, the full variable domain is DSGVTQTPKHLITATGQRVTLRCSPRSGDLSVYWYQQSLDQGLQFLIQYYNGEERAKGNILERFSAQQFPDLHSELNLSSLELGDSALYFCASSPGDRGWQYFGPGTRLTVT.

The chain carries TRBV20-1 and TRBJ2-3; 7 bases match TRBD2. The CDR3 totals 14 residues. Germline CDR1 and CDR2: DFQATT and SNEGSKA (reference sequence). V shed 1 base, J shed 3 bases, and the junction held 4 bases outside the gene matches. The CDR3 region has the DNA TGCAGTGCTAGAGTGGCGGGAGCGACAGATACGCAGTATTTT. This gives the protein CSARVAGATDTQYF.

The V call is TRBV6-2 or TRBV6-3, the J call TRBJ2-1, with D hard to call. Germline V CDR1 and CDR2: MNHEY, SVGEGT. Deletions cut 0 bases from V and 8 bases from J, with 11 bases between. This CDR3 comprises 14 residues. CDR3 protein: CASSYSSTFDEQFF. In nucleotides, the CDR3 is TGTGCCAGCAGTTACTCGAGTACTTTTGATGAGCAGTTCTTC.

There are many counts of this clonotype. V gene TRBV9 combines with J gene TRBJ2-7; the match to TRBD2 covers 9 bases. This CDR3 region has 15 residues. The trim removed 0 bases at V and 6 bases at J, leaving 7 bases unmatched. Germline V gives CDR1 SGDLS, CDR2 YYNGEE. CDR3 sequence reads: CASSVGASGTAEQYF. In nucleotides, the CDR3 is TGTGCCAGCAGCGTAGGAGCTAGCGGGACGGCCGAGCAGTACTTC.

V usage is TRBV20-1 and J usage is TRBJ2-2; D ambiguous. V was clipped by 7 bases and J by 0 bases, with 15 bases between them. The CDR3 runs 15 residues. Germline values: CDR1 DFQATT, CDR2 SNEGSKA (reference sequence). Here the CDR3 reads CSGRMDVANTGELFF. CDR3 nucleotides: TGCAGTGGTCGAATGGACGTCGCGAACACCGGGGAGCTGTTTTTT.

This clonotype is classed as medium-sized (0.01 to 0.1%). The chain joins TRBV5-1 to TRBJ1-1, with a tentative D call TRBD1 (5 bases). The germline gives CDR1 SGHRS, CDR2 YFSETQ. V was pared by 2 bases and J by 3 bases, with 8 bases between. CDR3 length equals 13 residues. CDR3 nucleotide sequence: TGCGCCAGCAGCTTAAAACAGGACACTGAAGCTTTCTTT. Protein sequence: CASSLKQDTEAFF.

The chain is built from TRBV21-1 and TRBJ2-5; the D call TRBD2 from the table was never checked on the DNA. TRBV21-1 counts as a pseudogene. This CDR3 has 13 residues. The CDR3 sequence is CASSISGKETQYF. CDR3 coding DNA: TGTGCCAGCAGCATTAGCGGGAAAGAGACCCAGTACTTC.

The sample holds a few counts of this clonotype. The rearrangement joins TRBV5-5 to TRBJ1-1; D possibly corresponds to TRBD1 (6 bases). Germline assignment: CDR1 SGHKS and CDR2 YYEKEE (reference sequence). The CDR3 totals 15 residues. Trimming took off 0 bases at V and 5 bases at J, with 14 bases between the two ends. CDR3 region: CASSLGSGAGTEAFF. In DNA, the CDR3 is TGTGCCAGCAGCTTGGGATCGGGGGCAGGGACTGAAGCTTTCTTT.

This sequence joins TRBV12-3 or TRBV12-4 and TRBJ2-7, with D maybe TRBD2 (5 bases). Between the trimmed V and J ends, which lost 3 bases and 3 bases, there was a span of 12 bases. The CDR3 sequence is 14 residues long. CDR3: CASSFYSESYEQYF. Written as DNA, the CDR3 is TGTGCCAGCAGTTTTTATAGCGAGAGCTACGAGCAGTACTTC.

This clonotype was seen only a few times. J is TRBJ1-1 and V is TRBV18; D unresolved. V lost 6 bases, J lost 2 bases, and 10 bases lay in between. Germline loops: CDR1 KGHSH, CDR2 LQKENI. The CDR3 is 13 residues long. CDR3 nucleotides: TGTGCCAGCTCTGTCGGGAGAAACACTGAAGCTTTCTTT. Translation gives CASSVGRNTEAFF. Full variable domain (outside the CDR3, taken from reference TRBV18 and TRBJ1-1): NAGVMQNPRHLVRRRGQEARLRCSPMKGHSHVYWYRQLPEEGLKFMVYLQKENIIDESGMPKERFSAEFPKEGPSILRIQQVVRGDSAAYFCASSVGRNTEAFFGQGTRLTVV.

This clonotype was counted many times. The rearrangement joins TRBV6-5 to TRBJ1-1; a possible D gene is TRBD1 (6 bases). Trimming took off 7 bases at V and 9 bases at J, with 27 bases between the two ends. The CDR3 loop spans 16 amino acids. Germline V gene data show CDR1 as MNHEY and CDR2 as SVGAGI. CDR3 residues: CASTTFWAGAQGKAFF. CDR3 DNA: TGTGCCAGCACGACGTTCTGGGCGGGGGCCCAGGGAAAAGCTTTCTTT.

Concerning this clonotype itself: No conserved phenylalanine or tryptophan ends this CDR3, so it is likely a read error. It is unclear where the CDR3 begins or ends on the DNA, so no DNA is shown, and the CDR3 is as TCRdb lists it. The CDR3 here is CSVEVGTVLNL. V gene TRBV29-1 combines with J gene TRBJ1-2; the tabulated D call, TRBD1, remains unverified against the DNA. Germline V CDR1 and CDR2: SQVTM, ANQGSEA. The CDR3 length equals 11 residues, ends included.

The CDR3 protein is CASSSTAFGELFF. In nucleotides, the CDR3 is TGTGCCAGCAGCAGTACGGCGTTCGGGGAGCTGTTTTTT. This chain uses TRBV11-2 with TRBJ2-2; D is unclear. The CDR3 spans 13 residues. Looked up from germline, CDR1 is SGHAT and CDR2 is FQNNGV. V was cut by 5 bases and J by 7 bases, with 11 bases left in between.

This chain links TRBV4-1 with TRBJ1-1; D unclear. Germline V gene lookup returns CDR1 MGHRA and CDR2 YSYEKL. This CDR3 region has 13 residues. The V end lost 0 bases, the J end lost 3 bases, and 5 bases lay between the germline ends. CDR3 in amino acids: CASSQDLDTEAFF. The CDR3 DNA reads TGCGCCAGCAGCCAAGATCTGGACACTGAAGCTTTCTTT.

There are a few counts of this clonotype. The chain links TRBV28 to TRBJ2-1, with TRBD2 identical over 10 bases. CDR3 length equals 14 residues. V lost 8 bases and J lost 4; bases outside the gene matches: 5. The V gene's germline CDR1 is MDHEN and CDR2 SYDVKM. The CDR3 DNA reads as TGTGCCAGCTCTAGCGGGAGTCTGTACAATGAGCAGTTCTTC. Translated: CASSSGSLYNEQFF.

This clonotype was detected a few times. The limits of the CDR3 on the DNA are not certain, so only TCRdb's listed CDR3 is given. The J gene is TRBJ2-7, the V gene TRBV28; the D call TRBD1 from the table was never checked on the DNA. Counting both end residues, the CDR3 totals 15 amino acids. Germline CDR1 and CDR2: MDHEN and SYDVKM. The CDR3 is CASSSSGRDGREQYF.

This clonotype was found many times. This chain joins TRBV28 and TRBJ2-7, with D tentatively TRBD2 (6 bases). This CDR3 has 14 amino acids. V was clipped by 5 bases and J by 3 bases, with 14 bases between them. Germline V gene lookup returns CDR1 MDHEN and CDR2 SYDVKM. The CDR3 region is CASSPGTSYYEQYF. DNA of the CDR3: TGTGCCAGCAGTCCCGGGACTTCCTACTACGAGCAGTACTTC.

This clonotype was observed many times. The chain combines TRBV7-2 with TRBJ2-7, with TRBD2 matching 10 bases. This CDR3 spans 13 amino acids. Losses at the gene ends were 3 bases for V and 7 bases for J; bases not matched to a gene: 3. CDR1 and CDR2 from the germline V gene are SGHTA and FQGNSA. The CDR3 DNA sequence: TGTGCCAGCAGCTTGGAGCGGGAGGGTGAGCAGTACTTC. As protein: CASSLEREGEQYF.

V and J are TRBV7-9 and TRBJ1-6, with D unclear. Trimming cost V 8 bases and J 9 bases, with 14 bases left between them. Looked up from germline, CDR1 is SEHNR and CDR2 is FQNEAQ (reference sequence). The length of the CDR3 is 13 residues. CDR3 nucleotides: TGTGCCAGCGGGAATATACGGGGTTCACCCCTCCACTTT. Its protein product is CASGNIRGSPLHF. Full variable domain (outside the CDR3, taken from reference TRBV7-9 and TRBJ1-6): DTGVSQNPRHKITKRGQNVTFRCDPISEHNRLYWYRQTLGQGPEFLTYFQNEAQLEKSRLLSDRFSAERPKGSFSTLEIQRTEQGDSAMYLCASGNIRGSPLHFGNGTRLTVT.

V is TRBV3-1 and J is TRBJ1-5; D may be TRBD1 (5 bases). Deletions cut 4 bases from V and 5 bases from J, with 9 bases between. The CDR3 is made up of 13 amino acids. CDR1 is LGHDT, CDR2 YNNKEL, per germline (reference sequence). The CDR3 here is CASSRGTDQPQHF. The CDR3 coding sequence is TGTGCCAGCAGCCGAGGGACTGATCAGCCCCAGCATTTT.

In this sample, this clonotype turned up a few times. The chain couples TRBV18 to TRBJ2-3; 7 bases fit TRBD1. This CDR3 is built from 17 residues. The ends lost 2 bases at V and 2 bases at J; junction bases unmatched: 10. Germline CDR1 reads KGHSH; CDR2 reads LQKENI. Here the CDR3 reads CASSPIIPGTVTDTQYF. The CDR3 coding sequence is TGTGCCAGCTCACCAATAATACCTGGGACAGTCACAGATACGCAGTATTTT.

The gene calls are TRBV28 and TRBJ1-6; D is ambiguous. This CDR3 spans 15 amino acids. Germline loops: CDR1 MDHEN, CDR2 SYDVKM. Deletions cut 3 bases from V and 7 bases from J, with 13 bases between. Here the CDR3 DNA reads TGTGCCAGCAGTTTTTATTCGTTGGGGAATTCACCCCTCCACTTT. This gives the protein CASSFYSLGNSPLHF.

This clonotype was counted between two and nine times. The gene calls are TRBV29-1 and TRBJ2-1; 7 bases are shared with TRBD2. The CDR3 is 11 residues long. Germline V gene lookup returns CDR1 SQVTM and CDR2 ANQGSEA. V gave up 7 bases and J gave up 9 bases; unmatched junction bases: 6. CDR3 residues: CSAVWGGEQFF. DNA of the CDR3: TGCAGCGCTGTTTGGGGGGGTGAGCAGTTCTTC.